This TCR beta chain is drawn from a study of radiotherapy plus CTLA-4 blockade in lung cancer. Repertoires were generated with immunoSEQ multiplex PCR, while TCRdb's copy carries only in-frame clones and drops some. This table holds fewer than 150,000 clones, 75% to 80% found once. The germline V gene has CDR1 SGDLS and CDR2 YYNGEE. Trimming cost V 1 base and J 1 base, with 4 bases left between them. CDR3 length: 13 residues. The material sequenced was peripheral blood, taken from a patient treated with radiotherapy plus ipilimumab. The clonotype comes from a human donor with non-small cell lung cancer who had a partial response to radiotherapy plus ipilimumab. The chain recombines TRBV9 with TRBJ2-3, with D unclear. Here the CDR3 reads CASSVTGTDTQYF. CDR3 DNA: TGTGCCAGCAGCGTAACAGGCACAGATACGCAGTATTTT.